Described below is a single TCR beta chain sequence and its context. Its specificity is not known. This sample was included in a study of metastatic and nonmetastatic thyroid tumors. Study at large: The comparison covered peripheral blood and tumor or nodule tissue in malignant and benign thyroid patients. Points from the study as a whole: Within blood and tumor, benign nodules reportedly had significantly lower TCR beta diversity than malignant thyroid tumors did.

In the source study's methods: Clinicopathological groups supplied CDR3 differences that were used to build a distant-metastasis classifier for papillary thyroid cancer. TCRdb re-called the PCR reads through MiXCR. TCRdb assigned the V and J calls; the authors' analysis was not used. The table includes about 19,000 clones, about 15% detected once. The germline V and J ends were trimmed by 0 bases and 7 bases, with 14 bases remaining between them. Germline CDR1 and CDR2: SGHDT and YYEEEE. CDR3 length equals 14 residues. There were no patients who had received any treatment before thyroid surgery. The chain joins TRBV5-6 to TRBJ2-7; D uncertain. This sequence was found in a male donor with papillary thyroid cancer or a benign thyroid nodule (not recorded which). Some clones in this sample may be carry-over from other donors' samples. Sequencing input: blood. CDR3 sequence (DNA): TGTGCCAGCAGCTTGGCCCCATCGGTTGTAGAGCAGTACTTC. This gives the protein CASSLAPSVVEQYF.